The 27 T cell receptor beta chains below were found in one sample sequenced in a study of T cell changes during pregnancy in multiple sclerosis. Sequencing used immunoSEQ multiplex PCR; TCRdb keeps in-frame clones, though not all of them. The table has under 65,000 clones, around 93% seen once; the top ten hold 0.64%. Sequenced here: CD4+ T cells from peripheral blood mononuclear cells, sampled after pregnancy. These TCRs come from a female donor with multiple sclerosis, enrolled in a pregnancy study.

The rearrangement joins TRBV30 to TRBJ2-6, with 12 bases lining up with TRBD2. Per germline, CDR1 GTSNPN and CDR2 SVGIG (reference sequence). This CDR3 is 19 amino acids long. V shed 0 bases, J shed 3 bases, and the junction held 9 bases outside the gene matches. The CDR3 loop is CAWSVGLAGGSRGANVLTF. CDR3 in DNA: TGTGCCTGGAGTGTAGGGCTAGCGGGGGGGAGTCGTGGGGCCAACGTCCTGACTTTC.

The chain recombines TRBV9 with TRBJ1-5; D unclear. Germline CDR1 reads SGDLS; CDR2 reads YYNGEE. V was cut by 0 bases and J by 0 bases, with 7 bases left in between. This CDR3 is 15 amino acids long. The CDR3 protein is CASSVDGGSNQPQHF. The CDR3 region has the DNA TGTGCCAGCAGCGTAGACGGCGGTAGCAATCAGCCCCAGCATTTT.

This chain links TRBV5-4 with TRBJ1-6, with D unclear. In germline, CDR1 is SGHNT, CDR2 YYREEE (reference sequence). CDR3 length: 14 residues. Deletions cut 1 base from V and 7 bases from J, with 9 bases between. The CDR3 protein is CASSLTEHNSPLHF. CDR3 DNA sequence: TGTGCCAGCAGCTTGACAGAACACAATTCACCCCTCCACTTT. The full variable domain, completed using reference TRBV5-4 and TRBJ1-6, is ETGVTQSPTHLIKTRGQQVTLRCSSQSGHNTVSWYQQALGQGPQFIFQYYREEENGRGNFPPRFSGLQFPNYSSELNVNALELDDSALYLCASSLTEHNSPLHFGNGTRLTVT.

The J gene is TRBJ2-3, the V gene TRBV15; D gene ambiguous. Germline-derived CDR1 and CDR2 are LNHNV and YYDKDF (reference sequence). The V gene lost 1 base and the J gene lost 0 bases, with 14 bases spanning the gap. The CDR3 loop spans 17 amino acids. CDR3 coding DNA: TGTGCCACCAGCAGAGTTCGTAGTTCATCTAGCACAGATACGCAGTATTTT. This sequence encodes CATSRVRSSSSTDTQYF.

The genes are TRBV11-3 and TRBJ2-1; 11 bases match TRBD2. After removal of 0 bases from V and 6 bases from J, the junction contained 10 bases not matched to a gene. Germline loops: CDR1 SGHNT, CDR2 YENEEA. CDR3 length equals 18 residues. The CDR3 nucleotides are TGTGCCAGCAGCTTAGATCGGCGGCTAGCGGGGGGACTCAATGAGCAGTTCTTC. This gives the protein CASSLDRRLAGGLNEQFF.

The sample holds one count of this clone. This rearrangement joins TRBV11-2 to TRBJ1-5, with unresolved D. This CDR3 is built from 13 residues. V was clipped by 5 bases and J by 6 bases, with 11 bases between them. Germline V lookup: CDR1 SGHAT, CDR2 FQNNGV. Here the CDR3 reads CASSLGVSQPQHF. The DNA of the CDR3 is TGTGCCAGCAGCCTCGGAGTGTCTCAGCCCCAGCATTTT.

This chain uses TRBV7-9 with TRBJ1-1; a weak D match, TRBD1 (6 bases). There are 14 residues in the CDR3. V was pared by 5 bases and J by 11 bases, with 21 bases between. CDR1 is SEHNR, CDR2 FQNEAQ, per germline (reference sequence). The CDR3 DNA is TGTGCCAGCAGCACATCACGGGACACCCACGGGGCTTTCTTT. Translation: CASSTSRDTHGAFF.

CDR3 protein: CASIGGGATDTQYF. The CDR3 nucleotides read TGTGCCAGTATCGGCGGGGGGGCCACAGATACGCAGTATTTT. V and J are TRBV19 and TRBJ2-3; TRBD2 agrees at 9 bases. Germline CDR1 reads LNHDA; CDR2 reads SQIVND (reference sequence). V lost 7 bases to trimming and J lost 2 bases; unmatched junction nucleotides: 4. The CDR3 covers 14 residues.

The genes are TRBV6-5 and TRBJ1-4; 8 bases are shared with TRBD1. Losses at the gene ends were 0 bases for V and 5 bases for J; bases not matched to a gene: 5. Germline CDR1 and CDR2: MNHEY and SVGAGI. CDR3 size: 16 residues. DNA of the CDR3: TGTGCCAGCAGTTACTCGCCGGGACAGGCGAATGAAAAACTGTTTTTT. Protein: CASSYSPGQANEKLFF.

The rearrangement links TRBV29-1 to TRBJ2-7, with 9 bases identical to TRBD1. The J segment lost 5 bases and the V segment lost 6 bases, leaving 11 bases of the junction unmatched. CDR3 size: 14 residues. CDR1 is SQVTM, CDR2 ANQGSEA, per germline. The CDR3 sequence is CSVSVGQGADEQYF. DNA of the CDR3: TGCAGCGTCTCCGTGGGACAGGGAGCCGACGAGCAGTACTTC.

The V gene is TRBV19, the J gene TRBJ2-7; 8 positions agree with TRBD2. Germline V gene sequence: CDR1 LNHDA, CDR2 SQIVND (reference sequence). The CDR3 has 16 amino acids. J was trimmed by 0 bases and V by 1 base; bases with no gene match: 5. Here the CDR3 reads CASSIARGGYSYEQYF. Here the CDR3 DNA reads TGTGCCAGTAGTATAGCCCGGGGGGGATACTCCTACGAGCAGTACTTC.

The chain recombines TRBV20-1 with TRBJ2-5; D remains ambiguous. This CDR3 is built from 11 residues. In germline, CDR1 is DFQATT, CDR2 SNEGSKA (reference sequence). The CDR3 spells CRARHLETQYF. The CDR3 coding sequence is TGCAGAGCGAGGCATCTGGAGACCCAGTACTTC.

J is TRBJ1-2 and V is TRBV23-1; 9 bases map to TRBD1. TRBV23-1 is classed as an ORF, of uncertain function. The CDR3 is 22 residues long. Germline trimming cut 3 bases from V and 2 bases from J; bases unmatched to any gene: 25. The chain's CDR3 is CASSHQPKPGTGNKKANYGYTF. DNA for the CDR3: TGCGCCAGCAGTCATCAGCCAAAGCCCGGGACAGGGAACAAGAAAGCAAACTATGGCTACACCTTC.

This chain uses TRBV29-1 with TRBJ2-2; 10 bases are a match to TRBD1. Germline V gene data show CDR1 as SQVTM and CDR2 as ANQGSEA. This CDR3 contains 14 residues. Trimming took 5 bases from V and 5 from J; bases not matched to a gene: 5. CDR3 coding DNA: TGCAGCGTTCAGACAGGGGGCAGGACCGGGGAGCTGTTTTTT. Amino acids: CSVQTGGRTGELFF.

This clone was observed a single time. The chain employs TRBV7-3 and TRBJ2-1; 9 bases are a match to TRBD1. J was trimmed by 10 bases and V by 5 bases; bases with no gene match: 6. The germline V gene encodes CDR1 SGHTA and CDR2 FQGTGA. The CDR3 covers 13 residues. The CDR3 nucleotides read TGTGCCAGCAGCACGTCCGGGACAGGGGAGCAGTTCTTC. Amino acid sequence: CASSTSGTGEQFF.

This clone was seen only a few times. The chain has TRBV19 and TRBJ1-5; D unresolved. The CDR3 extends over 12 amino acids. V was cut by 7 bases and J by 6 bases, with 10 bases left in between. Germline assignment: CDR1 LNHDA and CDR2 SQIVND (reference sequence). The CDR3 sequence: CASTPEGQPQHF. CDR3 nucleotides: TGTGCCAGTACCCCTGAGGGTCAGCCCCAGCATTTT.

The chain uses TRBV6-1 and TRBJ1-1; D is possibly TRBD1 (5 bases). V was clipped by 4 bases and J by 0 bases, with 12 bases between them. Germline CDR1 is MNHNS and CDR2 is SASEGT. This CDR3 is 15 amino acids long. The CDR3: CASSARGGVNTEAFF. The CDR3 DNA reads TGTGCCAGCAGTGCCCGCGGGGGGGTGAACACTGAAGCTTTCTTT.

The rearrangement uses TRBV20-1 and TRBJ2-3, with D tentatively TRBD2 (5 bases). The V gene's germline CDR1 is DFQATT and CDR2 SNEGSKA (reference sequence). This CDR3 is 11 amino acids long. The V and J ends lost 6 bases and 6 bases respectively, with 10 bases between them. The CDR3 bases are TGCAGTGCGGCACTAGGCGATACGCAGTATTTT. It encodes CSAALGDTQYF.

The chain employs TRBV9 and TRBJ1-3; no firm D call. V gave up 1 base and J gave up 0 bases, with 2 bases separating them. CDR3 size: 13 residues. Germline values: CDR1 SGDLS, CDR2 YYNGEE. For the CDR3, the DNA is TGTGCCAGCAGCGTATACTCTGGAAACACCATATATTTT. It is translated as CASSVYSGNTIYF.

This chain links TRBV7-8 with TRBJ1-1; no clear D gene. V gave up 2 bases and J gave up 5 bases, with 6 bases separating them. The CDR3 totals 12 residues. The germline V gene has CDR1 SGHVS and CDR2 FQNEAQ. This chain's CDR3 is CASSLYGTEAFF. CDR3 DNA: TGTGCCAGCAGCTTATACGGTACTGAAGCTTTCTTT. Full variable domain (outside the CDR3, taken from reference TRBV7-8 and TRBJ1-1): GAGVSQSPRYKVAKRGQDVALRCDPISGHVSLFWYQQALGQGPEFLTYFQNEAQLDKSGLPSDRFFAERPEGSVSTLKIQRTQQEDSAVYLCASSLYGTEAFFGQGTRLTVV.

V and J are TRBV18 and TRBJ1-4; a possible D gene is TRBD1 (6 bases). Trimming took 6 bases from V and 5 from J, leaving 13 bases between them. CDR3 length: 14 residues. CDR1 is KGHSH and CDR2 is LQKENI in the germline V gene. CDR3: CASSPDRVNEKLFF. Written as DNA, the CDR3 is TGTGCCAGCTCTCCGGACAGAGTCAATGAAAAACTGTTTTTT.

This clone appeared a single time. This chain uses TRBV7-3 with TRBJ2-1, with 7 bases fitting TRBD2. V was pared by 5 bases and J by 8 bases, with 3 bases of the junction left unmatched. Per germline, CDR1 SGHTA and CDR2 FQGTGA. The CDR3 loop spans 12 amino acids. The CDR3 region is CASSRSGYEQFF. The CDR3 DNA reads TGTGCCAGCAGCCGTAGCGGGTATGAGCAGTTCTTC.

The V call is TRBV7-9, the J call TRBJ1-2, with 12 bases matching TRBD1. This CDR3 comprises 15 residues. The J segment lost 5 bases and the V segment lost 5 bases, leaving 6 bases of the junction unmatched. Germline CDR1 and CDR2: SEHNR and FQNEAQ (reference sequence). In nucleotides, the CDR3 is TGTGCCAGCAGCGTAGGGACAGGGGGCGCTTATGGCTACACCTTC. It specifies CASSVGTGGAYGYTF.

The V gene is TRBV27, the J gene TRBJ1-1; D unresolved. The length of the CDR3 is 13 residues. V lost 2 bases and J lost 1, with 5 bases in between. Germline lookup yields CDR1 MNHEY and CDR2 SMNVEV (reference sequence). The CDR3 sequence: CASSLKPNTEAFF. The CDR3 nucleotides read TGTGCCAGCAGTTTAAAGCCGAACACTGAAGCTTTCTTT.

The rearrangement links TRBV11-2 to TRBJ2-4; 13 bases agree with TRBD2. The germline gives CDR1 SGHAT, CDR2 FQNNGV. The CDR3 has 14 amino acids. J gave up 9 bases and V 5 bases, and 4 bases lay outside the gene matches. The CDR3 protein is CASSPRTSGGIQYF. In DNA, the CDR3 is TGTGCCAGCAGCCCCCGGACTAGCGGGGGCATTCAGTACTTC.

The gene calls are TRBV10-3 and TRBJ1-4, with D maybe TRBD1 (6 bases). The V and J ends lost 2 bases and 7 bases respectively, with 17 bases between them. Looked up from germline, CDR1 is ENHRY and CDR2 is SYGVKD. CDR3 size: 16 residues. The DNA for the CDR3 is TGTGCCATCAGTGAGGGGGGCCCCGGGCTTGGTGAAAAACTGTTTTTT. It is translated as CAISEGGPGLGEKLFF.

CDR3 nucleotide sequence: TGTGCCAGCAGCCGTCTGAATCGAGCAGGGGGCACTGAAGCTTTCTTT. Encoded protein: CASSRLNRAGGTEAFF. The chain is built from TRBV7-3 and TRBJ1-1, with TRBD1 identical over 7 bases. The CDR3 runs 16 residues. Losses at the gene ends were 5 bases for V and 4 bases for J; bases not matched to a gene: 13. From germline, CDR1 is SGHTA and CDR2 FQGTGA.